A selection of T cell receptor beta chains follows, all from one sample in a study of monozygotic twins with inflammatory bowel disease. For each CDR3 protein, TCRdb gives one entry from its re-call of the 5' RACE reads, without DNA. This repertoire comprises about 450,000 distinct CDR3 sequences; its ten largest clones make up about 2.6%. Specimen: blood. Every receptor here comes from a human donor with ulcerative colitis or Crohn's disease, or a healthy co-twin of an affected twin (not recorded which). Both conserved end residues are part of each CDR3.

j_call: TRBJ2-7; v_call: TRBV19; cdr3_aa: CASSTPGQGYYEQYF
j_call: TRBJ2-5; v_call: TRBV3-1; cdr3_aa: CASSQDWDKRETQYF
j_call: TRBJ2-7; v_call: TRBV20-1; cdr3_aa: CSAIGTGGRAVHEQYF
j_call: TRBJ2-2; v_call: TRBV7-6; cdr3_aa: CASSGLAGGVTGELFF
j_call: TRBJ1-5; v_call: TRBV21-1; cdr3_aa: CASKVPSPQHF
j_call: TRBJ2-5; v_call: TRBV14; cdr3_aa: CASSQGSGTAQETQYF
j_call: TRBJ1-6; v_call: TRBV25-1; cdr3_aa: CASRRTGGQGSPLHF
j_call: TRBJ2-1; v_call: TRBV20-1; cdr3_aa: CSAPGTYHTEQFF
j_call: TRBJ2-2; v_call: TRBV5-8; cdr3_aa: CASSLEGTANTGELFF
j_call: TRBJ2-3; v_call: TRBV7-9; cdr3_aa: CASSHPGFGGSTDTQYF
j_call: TRBJ1-1; v_call: TRBV20-1; cdr3_aa: CSALGQGKTEAFF
j_call: TRBJ1-1; v_call: TRBV5-1; cdr3_aa: CASSFNPDTEAFF
j_call: TRBJ2-7; v_call: TRBV7-6; cdr3_aa: CASSPTGVGEQYF
j_call: TRBJ2-3; v_call: TRBV11-2; cdr3_aa: CASSLDPPEQGASDTQYF
j_call: TRBJ2-1; v_call: TRBV6-1; cdr3_aa: CASSIQGGLFNEQFF
j_call: TRBJ2-7; v_call: TRBV7-9; cdr3_aa: CASSLIISSSYEQYF
j_call: TRBJ2-1; v_call: TRBV7-2; cdr3_aa: CASSPSGGGFYEQFF
j_call: TRBJ2-1; v_call: TRBV4-1; cdr3_aa: CASSHPLAAISHEQFF
j_call: TRBJ1-5; v_call: TRBV19; cdr3_aa: CASRQGRNQPQHF
j_call: TRBJ2-7; v_call: TRBV5-6; cdr3_aa: CASSNRQGRALYEQYF